The sample holds one count of the clone carrying this T cell receptor (beta chain). The sample is drawn from a study of cytomegalovirus exposure and HLA in healthy donors. CDR1 and CDR2 from the germline V gene are LNHDA and SQIVND (reference sequence). The CDR3 length is 14 residues. V lost 5 bases and J lost 5; bases outside the gene matches: 6. Here immunoSEQ multiplex PCR was the method, and the copy in TCRdb shows in-frame clones only, minus some. The data show approximately 58,000 clones, around 90% seen once. This TCR derives from a woman aged 25 to 39 in good health and CMV-seronegative. Sequencing used PBMCs. The chain links TRBV19 to TRBJ1-1; 9 bases line up with TRBD1. The CDR3 spells CASSPGQGVTEAFF. CDR3 bases: TGTGCCAGTAGTCCGGGACAGGGTGTAACTGAAGCTTTCTTT.